Following are 13 T cell receptor beta chains from one sample sequenced in a study of T cells in Graves' hyperthyroidism and ophthalmopathy. RNA transcripts gave rise to amplified TCR beta CDR3 regions. An initial round of RT-PCR targeting the TCR CDR3 relied on the HTBI primer set. One entry per CDR3 protein, called by TCRdb with MiXCR from the multiplex PCR reads. The repertoire includes approximately 380,000 distinct CDR3 sequences, more than 12% of them detected once, and approximately 27% sits in the top ten. Sequencing used blood. Source of these receptors: a man in his fifties with Graves' ophthalmopathy.

In its sample, this clonotype was seen many times. The germline gene is not matched at one end of the junction; a read error may be the cause. The chain is built from TRBV7-7 and TRBJ2-3; 7 nucleotides agree with TRBD2. This CDR3 has 16 residues. Germline-derived CDR1 and CDR2 are SSHAT and FNYEAQ (reference sequence). CDR3 sequence reads: CASSLSASGGTDTQYF. CDR3 DNA sequence: TGTGCTAGCAGCTTATCGGCTAGCGGTGGTACAGATACGCAGTATTTT. The full variable domain, with the rest looked up from reference TRBV7-7 and TRBJ2-3, is GAGVSQSPRYKVTKRGQDVTLRCDPISSHATLYWYQQALGQGPEFLTYFNYEAQPDKSGLPSDRFSAERPEGSISTLTIQRTEQRDSAMYRCASSLSASGGTDTQYFGPGTRLTVL.

The V call is TRBV11-3, the J call TRBJ2-1, with 8 bases matching TRBD2. Germline V lookup: CDR1 SGHNT, CDR2 YENEEA. This CDR3 has 14 residues. With V trimmed by 5 bases and J by 10 bases, 10 bases remained unmatched. CDR3 sequence: CASSMGLVSGEQFF. Here the CDR3 DNA reads TGTGCCAGCAGCATGGGACTAGTTTCTGGCGAGCAGTTCTTC.

This clonotype was picked up many times. This chain uses TRBV7-9 with TRBJ1-6; unclear D gene. The CDR3 totals 14 residues. Looked up from germline, CDR1 is SEHNR and CDR2 is FQNEAQ (reference sequence). V was trimmed by 5 bases and J by 11 bases, leaving 16 bases between them. The CDR3: CASSPASPDPPLHF. CDR3 DNA: TGTGCCAGCAGCCCTGCGAGCCCTGACCCACCCCTCCACTTT.

The rearrangement uses TRBV29-1 and TRBJ2-1; D uncertain. The CDR3 is made up of 11 amino acids. The germline V and J ends were trimmed by 7 bases and 8 bases, with 12 bases remaining between them. CDR1 is SQVTM and CDR2 is ANQGSEA in the germline V gene. CDR3 DNA: TGCAGCGGGCGCCGAACCGATGAGCAGTTCTTC. The encoded protein is CSGRRTDEQFF.

This clonotype was observed a few times. The rearrangement links TRBV5-1 to TRBJ2-2; D is unresolved. V was trimmed by 5 bases and J by 5 bases, leaving 10 bases between them. Germline V CDR1 and CDR2: SGHRS, YFSETQ. The CDR3 is 13 amino acids. The CDR3 coding sequence is TGCGCCAGCAGTTTACAGCGAACCGGGGAGCTGTTTTTT. The encoded protein is CASSLQRTGELFF.

V usage is TRBV3-1 and J usage is TRBJ2-1, with TRBD2 identical over 8 bases. Trimming took 1 base from V and 5 from J; bases not matched to a gene: 4. The germline V gene encodes CDR1 LGHDT and CDR2 YNNKEL (reference sequence). The CDR3 is made up of 15 amino acids. The CDR3 DNA is TGTGCCAGCAGCCAAGTCGGGAGGGGAGACAATGAGCAGTTCTTC. Its protein product is CASSQVGRGDNEQFF.

This clonotype was observed a few times. The J gene is TRBJ1-5, the V gene TRBV5-5, with TRBD1 matching over 9 bases. There are 14 residues in the CDR3. From germline, CDR1 is SGHKS and CDR2 YYEKEE (reference sequence). Trimming at V came to 4 bases and at J to 7 bases, leaving 6 bases not matched to a gene. This CDR3 reads CASSRDRDVQPQHF. CDR3 bases: TGTGCCAGCAGCCGGGACAGGGACGTCCAGCCCCAGCATTTT. Full variable domain (outside the CDR3, taken from reference TRBV5-5 and TRBJ1-5): DAGVTQSPTHLIKTRGQQVTLRCSPISGHKSVSWYQQVLGQGPQFIFQYYEKEERGRGNFPDRFSARQFPNYSSELNVNALLLGDSALYLCASSRDRDVQPQHFGDGTRLSIL.

As to this clonotype: A read error may be the cause here, since a much bigger clone is one base away. The CDR3 end shows no conserved phenylalanine or tryptophan, and so a read error is likely. The chain has TRBV7-8 and TRBJ2-7; 8 bases agree with TRBD1. V gave up 5 bases and J gave up 6 bases; unmatched junction bases: 9. The CDR3 is 14 amino acids. The germline gives CDR1 SGHVS, CDR2 FQNEAQ. This chain's CDR3 is CASSMDRASSEQYL. The CDR3 DNA reads as TGTGCCAGCAGCATGGACAGGGCGAGCTCCGAGCAGTACCTC.

This clonotype was seen ten or more times. The chain employs TRBV2 and TRBJ2-3, with 9 bases matching TRBD2. V trimming: 8 bases; J trimming: 3 bases; junction bases outside the gene matches: 3. The length of the CDR3 is 13 residues. Germline loops: CDR1 SNHLY, CDR2 FYNNEI. The CDR3 is CASGREGTDTQYF. The CDR3 nucleotides are TGTGCCAGCGGGCGGGAGGGGACAGATACGCAGTATTTT.

Ten or more counts support this clonotype. The genes are TRBV4-1 and TRBJ2-3; the D is unclear. The CDR3 is made up of 12 amino acids. Germline loops: CDR1 MGHRA, CDR2 YSYEKL. Trimming shortened V by 6 bases and J by 3 bases, and 7 bases separated the two germline ends. CDR3 sequence: CASRTQTDTQYF. CDR3 nucleotide sequence: TGCGCCAGCAGGACCCAAACAGATACGCAGTATTTT.

The table lists this clonotype with many counts. V gene TRBV5-6 combines with J gene TRBJ2-2, with 9 bases lining up with TRBD1. This CDR3 region has 15 residues. V was pared by 4 bases and J by 6 bases, with 7 bases of the junction left unmatched. Germline lookup yields CDR1 SGHDT and CDR2 YYEEEE. The CDR3 DNA follows: TGTGCCAGCAGCCCAGAGACAGGGGGGGCCGGGGAGCTGTTTTTT. Protein: CASSPETGGAGELFF.

On this clonotype: This may be a read error: a much more frequent sequence differs by one nucleotide. The chain carries TRBV2 and TRBJ2-3; D is possibly TRBD2 (6 bases). The CDR3 has 14 amino acids. Germline assignment: CDR1 SNHLY and CDR2 FYNNEI. The CDR3 DNA is TGTGGCAGCAGTGGACTACGAACCACAGATACGCAGTATTTT. It yields the protein CGSSGLRTTDTQYF.

The chain has TRBV14 and TRBJ1-1; D is perhaps TRBD1 (5 bases). CDR1 is SGHDN, CDR2 FVKESK, per germline. Trimming pared 0 bases from V and 0 bases from J, leaving 23 bases between. The CDR3 length is 20 residues. CDR3 nucleotide sequence: TGTGCCAGCAGCCAAGATTCGTGGGCAGGGAGAACTGGATTGAACACTGAAGCTTTCTTT. This gives the protein CASSQDSWAGRTGLNTEAFF.